This T cell receptor (beta chain) is from a study of blood T cell repertoires in COVID-19. As for the study in general: Samples came from the United States, Italy and Spain, spanning acute and convalescent COVID-19.

Under the authors' procedure: Amplification of reference gene primers was used by the study to estimate nucleated cell counts. Sequencing was performed with immunoSEQ multiplex PCR; in TCRdb, only in-frame clones are kept and a portion is missing. Clonal size and the V and J genes are those of that table, whereas D and trimming came from the DNA. This sample carries 400,000 to 550,000 clones, roughly nine tenths of them seen once, and the ten largest clones take 1.5% to 2%. This clonotype was obtained from a woman under 30 with acute COVID-19. The specimen was PBMCs or T cells enriched from blood (not recorded which).

The CDR3 here is CASSDLTGVASHSPLHF. CDR3 coding DNA: TGTGCCAGCAGTGACCTGACAGGTGTGGCCAGTCATTCACCCCTCCACTTT. This rearrangement joins TRBV6-1 to TRBJ1-6; TRBD1 might be the D (6 bases). The V end was cut by 3 bases, the J end by 8 bases, with 20 bases between. The V gene's germline CDR1 is MNHNS and CDR2 SASEGT. The CDR3 is made up of 17 amino acids.